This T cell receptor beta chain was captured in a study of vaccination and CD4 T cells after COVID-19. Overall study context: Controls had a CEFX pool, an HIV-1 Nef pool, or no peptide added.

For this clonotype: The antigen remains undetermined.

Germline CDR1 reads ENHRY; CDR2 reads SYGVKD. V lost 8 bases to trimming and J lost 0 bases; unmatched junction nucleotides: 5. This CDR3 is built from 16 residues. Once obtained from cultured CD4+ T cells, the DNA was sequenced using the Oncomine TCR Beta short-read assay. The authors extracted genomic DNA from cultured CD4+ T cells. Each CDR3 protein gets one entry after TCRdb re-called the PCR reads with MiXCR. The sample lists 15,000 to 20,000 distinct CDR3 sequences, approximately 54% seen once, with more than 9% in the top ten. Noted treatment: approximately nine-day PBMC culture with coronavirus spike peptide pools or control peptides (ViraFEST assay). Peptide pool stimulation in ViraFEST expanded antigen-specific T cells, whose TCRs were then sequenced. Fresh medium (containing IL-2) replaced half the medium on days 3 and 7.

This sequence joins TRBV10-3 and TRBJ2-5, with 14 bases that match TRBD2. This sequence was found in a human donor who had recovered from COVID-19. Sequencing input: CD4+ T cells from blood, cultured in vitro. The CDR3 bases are TGTGCCATCGGGACTAGCGGGAGCCGATACCAAGAGACCCAGTACTTC. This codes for CAIGTSGSRYQETQYF.